This TCR beta chain emerged from a study of cytomegalovirus exposure and HLA in healthy donors. The length of the CDR3 is 16 residues. V shed 4 bases, J shed 4 bases, and the junction held 10 bases outside the gene matches. Germline CDR1 reads SGHNT; CDR2 reads YYREEE (reference sequence). PCR was performed using 60 Vbeta and 13 Jbeta primers. Some clones are missing from TCRdb's copy, which holds only in-frame ones; the method was immunoSEQ multiplex PCR. The repertoire includes about 160,000 clones, about 75% of them detected once, and around 2.6% sits in the top ten. Sequencing was done on a sample of PBMCs. The receptor's source is a female donor in good health and CMV-seronegative. This rearrangement joins TRBV5-4 to TRBJ2-5; 10 bases agree with TRBD2. Here the CDR3 DNA reads TGTGCCAGCAGCGGGCAGACTAGCGGGCCTATAGAGACCCAGTACTTC. Encoded protein: CASSGQTSGPIETQYF.